These 19 T cell receptor beta chains originate from one sample sequenced in a study of OX40 agonist ivuxolimab in advanced cancers. This table comes from immunoSEQ multiplex PCR, and its TCRdb copy is limited to in-frame clones, with some not included. Of tens of thousands of clones in the sample, over 80% were seen once. The sample here was CD4+ or CD8+ T cells sorted from blood, taken in a trial of the OX40 agonist ivuxolimab. These receptors all stem from an adult with an advanced solid tumor such as melanoma, head and neck, liver or kidney cancer.

The chain combines TRBV11-2 with TRBJ2-7; no firm D call. Trimming stripped 0 bases from V and 0 bases from J, with 6 bases between. This CDR3 has 14 residues. Per the germline V gene, CDR1 is SGHAT and CDR2 is FQNNGV. DNA for the CDR3: TGTGCCAGCAGCTTAGATCTAAGCTCCTACGAGCAGTACTTC. This translates into CASSLDLSSYEQYF.

CDR3 nucleotide sequence: TGTGCCAGCTCACCGGGGGCAGTGCATTCACCCCTCCACTTT. This translates into CASSPGAVHSPLHF. This chain joins TRBV18 and TRBJ1-6; weak D call: TRBD1 (6 bases). CDR3 length: 14 residues. The V gene's germline CDR1 is KGHSH and CDR2 LQKENI. V lost 3 bases and J lost 8, with 11 bases in between. Supplemented by reference TRBV18 and TRBJ1-6, the full variable domain reads NAGVMQNPRHLVRRRGQEARLRCSPMKGHSHVYWYRQLPEEGLKFMVYLQKENIIDESGMPKERFSAEFPKEGPSILRIQQVVRGDSAAYFCASSPGAVHSPLHFGNGTRLTVT.

This clone occurred a few times. The rearrangement links TRBV9 to TRBJ2-2; the match to TRBD2 covers 8 bases. After removal of 0 bases from V and 1 base from J, the junction contained 2 bases not matched to a gene. Germline V gene lookup returns CDR1 SGDLS and CDR2 YYNGEE. The CDR3 covers 16 residues. CDR3 nucleotides: TGTGCCAGCAGCGTAGGACTAGCGATGAACACCGGGGAGCTGTTTTTT. It encodes CASSVGLAMNTGELFF. The full variable domain, rest sourced from reference TRBV9 and TRBJ2-2, is DSGVTQTPKHLITATGQRVTLRCSPRSGDLSVYWYQQSLDQGLQFLIQYYNGEERAKGNILERFSAQQFPDLHSELNLSSLELGDSALYFCASSVGLAMNTGELFFGEGSRLTVL.

This chain joins TRBV5-6 and TRBJ1-5; 9 bases line up with TRBD1. V dropped 0 bases and J dropped 2; count of bases not matched to a gene: 3. The germline gives CDR1 SGHDT, CDR2 YYEEEE. CDR3 length: 16 residues. CDR3 loop: CASSLGTGVGNQPQHF. In DNA form, the CDR3 reads TGTGCCAGCAGCTTGGGGACAGGGGTGGGCAATCAGCCCCAGCATTTT.

This clone has only a few counts. The chain carries TRBV19 and TRBJ1-3; D is undetermined. The CDR3 runs 15 residues. Germline CDR1 reads LNHDA; CDR2 reads SQIVND (reference sequence). Trimming removed 3 bases at V and 1 base at J, with 10 bases between. This CDR3 is CASSMRQLSGNTIYF. For the CDR3, the DNA is TGTGCCAGTAGTATGCGGCAGCTATCTGGAAACACCATATATTTT.

This sequence joins TRBV30 and TRBJ2-3; D is ambiguous. This CDR3 spans 11 amino acids. Germline CDR1 and CDR2: GTSNPN and SVGIG (reference sequence). V lost 5 bases to trimming and J lost 7 bases, with 10 bases between them. CDR3 bases: TGTGCCTGGGAGGTTCCGAATACGCAGTATTTT. It is translated as CAWEVPNTQYF.

This chain connects TRBV4-1 to TRBJ2-5; TRBD2 agrees at 14 bases. V shed 2 bases, J shed 5 bases, and the junction held 7 bases outside the gene matches. Germline loops: CDR1 MGHRA, CDR2 YSYEKL. This CDR3 has 17 amino acids. The CDR3 nucleotides are TGCGCCAGCAGCCAAACCGGACTAGCGGGAGGAGGGGAGACCCAGTACTTC. It encodes CASSQTGLAGGGETQYF.

Regarding this clone: Sequence at one end of the junction differs from germline and may be a read error. The genes are TRBV11-2 and TRBJ2-5; no reliable D call. There are 11 residues in the CDR3. Germline V lookup: CDR1 SGHAT, CDR2 FQNNGV. CDR3 region: CARSPKETQYF. CDR3 in DNA: TGTGCCCGCAGCCCAAAAGAGACCCAGTACTTC.

The V and J genes are TRBV6-6 and TRBJ1-5; unclear D gene. CDR3 length: 13 residues. Deletions cut 11 bases from V and 0 bases from J, with 11 bases between. CDR1 and CDR2 (germline): MNHNY, SVGAGI (reference sequence). The chain's CDR3 is CASRGHSNQPQHF. The CDR3 nucleotides read TGTGCCTCCAGAGGGCATAGCAATCAGCCCCAGCATTTT.

This clone was seen just once. In nucleotides, the CDR3 is TGTGCCAGCAGCTTAGATGAGGGCCCCTACGAGCAGTACTTC. It yields the protein CASSLDEGPYEQYF. The chain couples TRBV7-6 to TRBJ2-7; the D gene is possibly TRBD2 (5 bases). CDR1 and CDR2 (germline): SGHVS, FNYEAQ. The V end was cut by 1 base, the J end by 2 bases, with 9 bases between. The CDR3 runs to 14 residues.

The gene calls are TRBV9 and TRBJ2-1; D remains unclear. Per germline, CDR1 SGDLS and CDR2 YYNGEE. Deletions cut 3 bases from V and 3 bases from J, with 4 bases between. This CDR3 has 12 residues. The CDR3 DNA follows: TGTGCCAGCAGCGCCAACTACAATGAGCAGTTCTTC. It yields the protein CASSANYNEQFF.

The table lists this clone with a count of one. The chain joins TRBV5-1 to TRBJ2-7, with TRBD1 identical over 9 bases. J gave up 5 bases and V 7 bases, and 7 bases lay outside the gene matches. The germline CDR1 and CDR2 sequences are SGHRS and YFSETQ. This CDR3 contains 13 residues. CDR3 sequence (DNA): TGCGCCAGCGGGCGGACAGGGGAACACGAGCAGTACTTC. Its protein product is CASGRTGEHEQYF.

The V call is TRBV6-5, the J call TRBJ2-5; D might be TRBD1 or TRBD2, each matching 5 bases. V gave up 6 bases and J gave up 2 bases, with 16 bases separating them. The CDR3 spans 15 residues. Germline-derived CDR1 and CDR2 are MNHEY and SVGAGI. The CDR3 DNA follows: TGTGCCAGCAGCCGGGGACCGTTAGAACAAGAGACCCAGTACTTC. It is translated as CASSRGPLEQETQYF.

The chain combines TRBV11-3 with TRBJ2-1; D may correspond to TRBD1 or TRBD2 (5 bases each). The V end was cut by 3 bases, the J end by 7 bases, with 16 bases between. Germline V gives CDR1 SGHNT, CDR2 YENEEA. This CDR3 is built from 15 residues. The CDR3 DNA is TGTGCCAGCAGCTTCGCCGGGACCCTGAGGAATGAGCAGTTCTTC. Its protein product is CASSFAGTLRNEQFF.

This chain joins TRBV29-1 and TRBJ2-3; D may be TRBD2 (6 bases). The V gene's germline CDR1 is SQVTM and CDR2 ANQGSEA. The CDR3 runs to 13 residues. V gave up 4 bases and J gave up 1 base, with 9 bases separating them. The CDR3 here is CSVAGGGTDTQYF. The CDR3 bases are TGCAGCGTTGCGGGCGGGGGCACAGATACGCAGTATTTT.

V usage is TRBV29-1 and J usage is TRBJ1-2; no firm D call. In germline, CDR1 is SQVTM, CDR2 ANQGSEA. V shed 0 bases and J shed 3 bases, with 11 bases lying between them. The CDR3 has 14 amino acids. The CDR3 sequence is CSVEDFRSYYGYTF. In nucleotides, the CDR3 is TGCAGCGTTGAAGATTTCAGGTCTTACTATGGCTACACCTTC.

The chain combines TRBV7-9 with TRBJ1-1, with D uncertain. The germline gives CDR1 SEHNR, CDR2 FQNEAQ (reference sequence). The CDR3 loop spans 13 amino acids. V lost 2 bases, J lost 0 bases, and 4 bases lay in between. CDR3 residues: CASSLSLNTEAFF. CDR3 DNA: TGTGCCAGCAGCTTATCCCTGAACACTGAAGCTTTCTTT.

The rearrangement uses TRBV7-3 and TRBJ2-7; tentatively, D is TRBD1 (6 bases). Germline V gives CDR1 SGHTA, CDR2 FQGTGA. Trimming left V 0 bases short and J 4 bases short, with 10 bases between. The CDR3 is 14 amino acids. The CDR3 region is CASSLTGTQYEQYF. The CDR3 DNA sequence: TGTGCCAGCAGCTTAACGGGGACACAGTACGAGCAGTACTTC.

The rearrangement uses TRBV28 and TRBJ1-5; D is perhaps TRBD1 (6 bases). V was trimmed by 10 bases and J by 2 bases, leaving 21 bases between them. The CDR3 contains 16 residues. Germline V gene sequence: CDR1 MDHEN, CDR2 SYDVKM. CDR3 amino acids: CATESYRVLGNQPQHF. CDR3 coding DNA: TGTGCCACCGAATCCTACAGGGTTTTGGGCAATCAGCCCCAGCATTTT.